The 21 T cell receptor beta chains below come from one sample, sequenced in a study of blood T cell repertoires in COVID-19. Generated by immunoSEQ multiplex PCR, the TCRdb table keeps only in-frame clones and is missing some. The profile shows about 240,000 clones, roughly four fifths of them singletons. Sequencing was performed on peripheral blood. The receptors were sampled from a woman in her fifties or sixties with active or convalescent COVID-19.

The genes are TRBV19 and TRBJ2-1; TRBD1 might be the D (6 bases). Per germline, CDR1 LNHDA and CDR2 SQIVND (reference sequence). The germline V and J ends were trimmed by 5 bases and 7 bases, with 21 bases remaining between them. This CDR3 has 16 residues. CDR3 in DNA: TGTGCCAGTAGTCCCTCACAGGGTTTGTGGGGTAATGAGCAGTTCTTC. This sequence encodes CASSPSQGLWGNEQFF.

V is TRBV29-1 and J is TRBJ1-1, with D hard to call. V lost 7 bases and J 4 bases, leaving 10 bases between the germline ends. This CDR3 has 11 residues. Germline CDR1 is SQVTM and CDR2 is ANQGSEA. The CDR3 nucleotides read TGCAGCGCCCGGGGTAGCACTGAAGCTTTCTTT. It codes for CSARGSTEAFF.

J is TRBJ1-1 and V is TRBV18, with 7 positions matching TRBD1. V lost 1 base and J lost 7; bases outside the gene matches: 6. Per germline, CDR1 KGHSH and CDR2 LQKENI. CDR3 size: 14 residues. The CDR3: CASSPRDREVEAFF. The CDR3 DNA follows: TGTGCCAGCTCACCACGAGACAGGGAAGTTGAAGCTTTCTTT. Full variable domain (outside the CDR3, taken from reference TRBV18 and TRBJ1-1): NAGVMQNPRHLVRRRGQEARLRCSPMKGHSHVYWYRQLPEEGLKFMVYLQKENIIDESGMPKERFSAEFPKEGPSILRIQQVVRGDSAAYFCASSPRDREVEAFFGQGTRLTVV.

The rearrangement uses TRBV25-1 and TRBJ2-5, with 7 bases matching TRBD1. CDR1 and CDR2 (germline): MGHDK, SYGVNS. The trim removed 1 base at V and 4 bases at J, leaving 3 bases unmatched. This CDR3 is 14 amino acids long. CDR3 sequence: CASSEFAGGETQYF. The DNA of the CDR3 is TGTGCCAGCAGTGAATTCGCAGGGGGAGAGACCCAGTACTTC.

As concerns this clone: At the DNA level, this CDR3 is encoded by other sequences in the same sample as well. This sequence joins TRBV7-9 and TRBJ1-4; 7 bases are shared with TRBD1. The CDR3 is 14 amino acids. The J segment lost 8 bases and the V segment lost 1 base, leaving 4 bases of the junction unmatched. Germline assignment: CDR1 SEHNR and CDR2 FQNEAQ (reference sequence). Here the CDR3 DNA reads TGTGCCAGCAGCTTAGACAGGGGAGGCGAAAAACTGTTTTTT. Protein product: CASSLDRGGEKLFF.

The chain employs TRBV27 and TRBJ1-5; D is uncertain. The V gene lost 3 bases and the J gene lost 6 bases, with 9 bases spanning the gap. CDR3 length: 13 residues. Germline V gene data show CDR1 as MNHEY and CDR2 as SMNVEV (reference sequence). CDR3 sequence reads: CASSLAGSQPQHF. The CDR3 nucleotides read TGTGCCAGCAGTTTGGCAGGAAGTCAGCCCCAGCATTTT.

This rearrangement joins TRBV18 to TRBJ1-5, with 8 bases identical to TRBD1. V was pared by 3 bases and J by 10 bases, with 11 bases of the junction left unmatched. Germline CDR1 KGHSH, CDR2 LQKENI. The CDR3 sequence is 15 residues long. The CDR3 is CASSPLRTGNQPQHF. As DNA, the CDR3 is TGTGCCAGCTCACCCCTCAGGACAGGGAACCAACCCCAGCATTTT.

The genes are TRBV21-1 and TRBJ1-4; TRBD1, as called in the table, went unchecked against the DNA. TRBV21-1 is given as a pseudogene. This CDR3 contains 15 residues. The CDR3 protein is CASPAVGNRDEKLFF. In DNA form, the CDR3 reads TGTGCCAGCCCCGCGGTGGGGAACAGGGATGAAAAACTGTTTTTT.

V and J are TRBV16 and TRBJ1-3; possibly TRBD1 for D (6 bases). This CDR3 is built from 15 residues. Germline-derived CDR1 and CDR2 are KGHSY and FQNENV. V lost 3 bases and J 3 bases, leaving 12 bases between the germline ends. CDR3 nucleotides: TGTGCCAGCAGCCAGATGGCAGGGGTTGGAAACACCATATATTTT. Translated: CASSQMAGVGNTIYF.

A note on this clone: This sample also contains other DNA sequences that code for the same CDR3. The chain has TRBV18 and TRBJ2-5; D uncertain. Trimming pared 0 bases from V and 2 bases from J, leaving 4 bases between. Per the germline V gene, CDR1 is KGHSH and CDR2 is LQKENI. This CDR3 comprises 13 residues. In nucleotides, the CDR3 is TGTGCCAGCTCACCACCCTCTCAAGAGACCCAGTACTTC. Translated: CASSPPSQETQYF.

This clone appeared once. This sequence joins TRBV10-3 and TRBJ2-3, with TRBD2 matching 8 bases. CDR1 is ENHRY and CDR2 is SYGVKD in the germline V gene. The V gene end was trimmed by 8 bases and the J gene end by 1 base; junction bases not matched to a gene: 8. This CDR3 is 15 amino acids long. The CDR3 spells CAIAWTSLGTDTQYF. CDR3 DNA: TGTGCCATCGCCTGGACTAGCCTAGGCACAGATACGCAGTATTTT.

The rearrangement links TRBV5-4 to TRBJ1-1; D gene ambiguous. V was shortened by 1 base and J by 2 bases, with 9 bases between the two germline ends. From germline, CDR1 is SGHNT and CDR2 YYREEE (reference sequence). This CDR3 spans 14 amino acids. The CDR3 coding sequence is TGTGCCAGCAGCTTGATGGAGCGAAACACTGAAGCTTTCTTT. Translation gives CASSLMERNTEAFF.

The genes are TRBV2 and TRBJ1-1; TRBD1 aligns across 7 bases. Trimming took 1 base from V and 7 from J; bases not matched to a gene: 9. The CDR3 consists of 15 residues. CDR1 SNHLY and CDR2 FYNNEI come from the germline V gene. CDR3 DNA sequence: TGTGCCAGCAGTGAAGGAGGAGGGGGCATAGGTGAAGCTTTCTTT. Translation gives CASSEGGGGIGEAFF.

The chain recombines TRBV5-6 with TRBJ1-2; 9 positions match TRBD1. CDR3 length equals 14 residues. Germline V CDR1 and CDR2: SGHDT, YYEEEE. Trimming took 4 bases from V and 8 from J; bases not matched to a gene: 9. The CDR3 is CASSLTGGLEGYTF. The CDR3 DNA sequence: TGTGCCAGCAGCCTTACAGGGGGCTTGGAAGGCTACACCTTC.

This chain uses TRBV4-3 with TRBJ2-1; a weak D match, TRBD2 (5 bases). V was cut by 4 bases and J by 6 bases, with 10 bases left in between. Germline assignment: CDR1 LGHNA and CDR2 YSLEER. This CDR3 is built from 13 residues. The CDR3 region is CASSLFTSNEQFF. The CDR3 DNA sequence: TGCGCCAGCAGCCTTTTTACTAGCAATGAGCAGTTCTTC.

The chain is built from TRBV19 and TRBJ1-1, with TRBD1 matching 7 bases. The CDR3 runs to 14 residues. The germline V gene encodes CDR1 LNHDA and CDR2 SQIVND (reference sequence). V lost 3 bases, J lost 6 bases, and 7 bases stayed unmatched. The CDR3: CASSILTGSAEAFF. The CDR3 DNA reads TGTGCCAGTAGTATCCTGACAGGGTCGGCTGAAGCTTTCTTT.

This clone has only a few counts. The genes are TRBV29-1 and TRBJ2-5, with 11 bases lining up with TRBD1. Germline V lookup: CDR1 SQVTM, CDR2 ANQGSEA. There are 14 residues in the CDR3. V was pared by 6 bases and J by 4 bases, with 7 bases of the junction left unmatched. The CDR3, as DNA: TGCAGCGTAGGGACAGGGGGTAGGAGAGAGACCCAGTACTTC. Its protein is CSVGTGGRRETQYF.

CDR3 DNA: TGTGCCAGCAGTCAGTTATCCCAGCCCCAGCATTTT. This encodes CASSQLSQPQHF. The chain combines TRBV7-9 with TRBJ1-5; D is unresolved. CDR3 length: 12 residues. In germline, CDR1 is SEHNR, CDR2 FQNEAQ (reference sequence). V was clipped by 6 bases and J by 7 bases, with 10 bases between them.

CDR3 bases: TGTGCCACCAGTGATACAGGGGGGCGAGCTTTCTTT. It translates to CATSDTGGRAFF. J is TRBJ1-1 and V is TRBV24-1, with 8 bases identical to TRBD1. There are 12 residues in the CDR3. The trim removed 3 bases at V and 10 bases at J, leaving 3 bases unmatched. Germline lookup yields CDR1 KGHDR and CDR2 SFDVKD.

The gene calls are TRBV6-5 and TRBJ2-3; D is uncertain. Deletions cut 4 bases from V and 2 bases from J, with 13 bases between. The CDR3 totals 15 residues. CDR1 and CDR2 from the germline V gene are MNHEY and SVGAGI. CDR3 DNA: TGTGCCAGCAGTTCATACTCGGTCACCACAGATACGCAGTATTTT. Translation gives CASSSYSVTTDTQYF.

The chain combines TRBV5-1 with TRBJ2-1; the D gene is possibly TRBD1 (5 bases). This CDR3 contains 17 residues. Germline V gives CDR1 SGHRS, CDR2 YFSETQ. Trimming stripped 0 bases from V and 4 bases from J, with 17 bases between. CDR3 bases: TGCGCCAGCAGCTTGGAAGGGGTAGGGAAGGGTTACAATGAGCAGTTCTTC. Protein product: CASSLEGVGKGYNEQFF.